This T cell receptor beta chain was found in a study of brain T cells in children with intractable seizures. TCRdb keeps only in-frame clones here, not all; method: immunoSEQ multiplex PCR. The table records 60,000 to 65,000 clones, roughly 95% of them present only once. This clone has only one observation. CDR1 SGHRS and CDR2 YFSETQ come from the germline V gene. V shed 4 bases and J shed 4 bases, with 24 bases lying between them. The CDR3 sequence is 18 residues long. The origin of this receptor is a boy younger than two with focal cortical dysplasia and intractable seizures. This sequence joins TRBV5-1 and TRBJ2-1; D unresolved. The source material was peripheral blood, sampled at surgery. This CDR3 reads CASSVTLRVQGLYNEQFF. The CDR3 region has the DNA TGCGCCAGCAGCGTGACTCTCCGGGTCCAAGGCCTTTACAATGAGCAGTTCTTC.